This TCR beta chain was found in a study of blood T cell repertoires in COVID-19 (dated by TCRdb to the early 2020s). About the investigation overall: The collaborator samples originated in the United States, Italy and Spain and spanned the acute and convalescent phases of COVID-19. The prospective study material was composed of cDNA or gDNA derived from T cells, B-cell-depleted T cells, or PBMCs. Deeply sampled blood TCRbeta repertoires from subjects exposed to, actively infected with, or recovered from COVID-19 were included in the dataset. The samples were drawn from two sources: the first 160 participants of the ongoing ImmuneRACE study, and 1,000 to 1,500 subjects contributed by 6 global collaborators. Sample metadata almost always included a de-identified subject ID, COVID-19 status, age in years and sex. Where available, HLA class I and class II types were obtained from metadata supplied by the sample provider rather than from assay-based typing. The repertoires were released in a freely available public database intended as a resource for research on the immune response to SARS-CoV-2.

Collaborating institutions collected whole blood in K2EDTA tubes following their own protocols. For TCRbeta analysis, collaborators shipped samples as frozen whole blood, isolated PBMCs, or DNA extracted from either of those sample types. The full study reports these points: How much clinical and demographic metadata was included differed by source and by participant, and the metadata was provided uncurated.

TCRbeta CDR3 regions were amplified from genomic DNA by means of the immunoSEQ Assay, a bias-controlled multiplex PCR. The original pipeline was this. The number of nucleated cells in each sample was estimated from the amplification of reference gene primers within the assay. To quantify the absolute abundance of each unique TCRbeta CDR3 rearrangement, sequence reads were collapsed and filtered. For each sample, productive Simpson clonality was calculated by taking the square root of Simpson's diversity index across productive rearrangements. The table comes from immuneACCESS by way of TCRdb, which keeps in-frame sequences with V and J called. Part of the clones is missing from these tables; in studies checked, under half for an unresolved V gene and the rest for unknown reasons. V, J and clone size derive from that table, while D and trimming were established from the DNA sequence. The sample profile shows roughly 250,000 clones; 82% of them were found once. Jointly, the top ten make up about 4.8% of the sample.

As for this clone: It lacks a known antigen. The record has no base qualities; no much larger clone is one base away.

CDR1 SEHNR and CDR2 FQNEAQ were looked up in the germline V gene (reference sequence). The CDR3 has 15 amino acids, counting the end cysteine and phenylalanine. CDR3 DNA only is kept here, 45 bases in frame from base 1. Trimming removed 5 bases from V and 4 bases from J, leaving 17 bases between the germline ends. Recombination joined TRBV7-9 with TRBJ1-2; the D gene is perhaps TRBD1, on 6 matching bases. The clonotype was recovered from a woman aged 70-85 years with acute or convalescent COVID-19. The specimen was peripheral blood. The base sequence is TGTGCCAGCAGCCGACCCCCAACAGGGAGCTATGGCTACACCTTC. Its translation is CASSRPPTGSYGYTF.